These 11 T cell receptor beta chains share one sample of origin, sequenced in a study of CD8 T cells in ankylosing spondylitis. Study-wide results and limits: In ankylosing spondylitis blood, a motif of seven to nine highly homologous TCR beta variants appeared characteristic.

These receptors are not linked to any known antigen. TCRdb fed the 5' RACE reads into MiXCR, producing one record per CDR3 protein. This table holds 100,000 to 150,000 distinct CDR3 sequences, 17% found once. Sample: blood, either unsorted or a sorted T cell fraction (not recorded which). These receptors were obtained from a male donor with ankylosing spondylitis.

The chain is built from TRBV28 and TRBJ2-1; no firm D call. V was clipped by 3 bases and J by 2 bases, with 14 bases between them. The CDR3 covers 16 residues. The germline CDR1 and CDR2 sequences are MDHEN and SYDVKM. For the CDR3, the DNA is TGTGCCAGCAGTTTTCCCCGACTGACTGCCTACAATGAGCAGTTCTTC. This encodes CASSFPRLTAYNEQFF.

This clonotype was seen a few times. The V and J genes are TRBV12-3 or TRBV12-4 and TRBJ1-4; D is ambiguous. This CDR3 comprises 12 residues. Trimming removed 3 bases from V and 7 bases from J, with 6 bases in between. As DNA, the CDR3 is TGTGCCAGCAGTTTCGGAGCTGAAAAACTGTTTTTT. Translated: CASSFGAEKLFF.

This clonotype was recorded many times. The chain links TRBV24-1 to TRBJ2-7; TRBD1 aligns across 10 bases. The CDR3 extends over 15 amino acids. The germline V gene encodes CDR1 KGHDR and CDR2 SFDVKD. Trimming at V came to 11 bases and at J to 2 bases, leaving 11 bases not matched to a gene. The CDR3 loop is CAISDPGTGAYEQYF. Written as DNA, the CDR3 is TGTGCCATTTCCGATCCCGGGACAGGGGCCTACGAGCAGTACTTC.

This clonotype was detected a few times. The chain recombines TRBV5-5 with TRBJ2-2, with unresolved D. Germline CDR1 and CDR2: SGHKS and YYEKEE (reference sequence). This CDR3 has 18 amino acids. Trimming pared 5 bases from V and 1 base from J, leaving 21 bases between. The CDR3 loop is CASRRAPGVTQNTGELFF. CDR3 coding DNA: TGTGCCAGCAGGCGTGCACCTGGTGTGACACAGAACACCGGGGAGCTGTTTTTT.

V and J are TRBV6-6 and TRBJ2-1; D might be TRBD1 or TRBD2, each matching 5 bases. Germline lookup yields CDR1 MNHNY and CDR2 SVGAGI (reference sequence). This CDR3 region has 13 residues. Trimming left V 2 bases short and J 12 bases short, with 14 bases between. This CDR3 reads CASSYVQARGQFF. The CDR3, as DNA: TGTGCCAGCAGTTACGTCCAGGCGAGGGGGCAGTTCTTC.

This clonotype occurred a few times. The V gene is TRBV7-9, the J gene TRBJ2-7; D is possibly TRBD1 (5 bases). The CDR3 spans 12 residues. Germline-derived CDR1 and CDR2 are SEHNR and FQNEAQ (reference sequence). Trimming took 5 bases from V and 2 from J, leaving 7 bases between them. CDR3 nucleotide sequence: TGTGCCAGCAGCAGACAGCCCTACGAGCAGTACTTC. Residues: CASSRQPYEQYF.

The V call is TRBV28, the J call TRBJ2-3, with D uncertain. CDR1 and CDR2 (germline): MDHEN, SYDVKM. CDR3 length: 13 residues. Trimming removed 2 bases from V and 2 bases from J, with 5 bases in between. The CDR3 loop is CASSLLNTDTQYF. The CDR3 bases are TGTGCCAGCAGTTTACTAAACACAGATACGCAGTATTTT. Full variable domain (missing parts from reference TRBV28 and TRBJ2-3): DVKVTQSSRYLVKRTGEKVFLECVQDMDHENMFWYRQDPGLGLRLIYFSYDVKMKEKGDIPEGYSVSREKKERFSLILESASTNQTSMYLCASSLLNTDTQYFGPGTRLTVL.

This clonotype was seen more than once but under ten times. The chain has TRBV20-1 and TRBJ2-1; 7 bases map to TRBD1. There are 14 residues in the CDR3. The germline V gene encodes CDR1 DFQATT and CDR2 SNEGSKA (reference sequence). V shed 6 bases and J 7 bases; nucleotides not matched to a gene: 12. In DNA, the CDR3 is TGCAGTGCACGGTCCGACAGGGTGGTTAATGAGCAGTTCTTC. This encodes CSARSDRVVNEQFF.

This clonotype has a count of ten or more. This chain links TRBV9 with TRBJ1-1; D unclear. Germline lookup yields CDR1 SGDLS and CDR2 YYNGEE. This CDR3 region has 12 residues. Trimming stripped 4 bases from V and 5 bases from J, with 9 bases between. CDR3 loop: CASSPAGTEAFF. CDR3 DNA: TGTGCCAGCAGCCCCGCGGGGACTGAAGCTTTCTTT.

This clonotype was seen a handful of times. CDR3 amino acids: CATTNPGGNEQFF. The CDR3 nucleotides read TGTGCCACCACCAATCCAGGGGGCAATGAGCAGTTCTTC. The chain carries TRBV27 and TRBJ2-1; 7 nucleotides match TRBD1. CDR3 length equals 13 residues. Germline-derived CDR1 and CDR2 are MNHEY and SMNVEV (reference sequence). The junction had 9 bases not matched to a gene; V was cut back by 10 bases and J by 6 bases.

The chain joins TRBV14 to TRBJ2-7; D is uncertain. The germline V gene encodes CDR1 SGHDN and CDR2 FVKESK. This CDR3 has 13 residues. V was pared by 4 bases and J by 3 bases, with 10 bases between. The CDR3 DNA reads as TGTGCCAGCAGCCTAGGACGAGGCTACGAGCAGTACTTC. Translation: CASSLGRGYEQYF.